Presented here are 10 T cell receptor beta chains from one specimen sequenced in a study of CD8 T cells in ankylosing spondylitis. MiXCR, applied by TCRdb to the 5' RACE reads, yields one record per CDR3 protein. This sample yields approximately 140,000 distinct CDR3 sequences, of which under 45% are seen a single time; roughly 15% belongs to the top ten. Sample: synovial fluid, either unsorted or a sorted T cell fraction (not recorded which). The receptors shown here come from a male donor with ankylosing spondylitis.

The chain links TRBV6-2 or TRBV6-3 to TRBJ2-1; no clear D. The germline CDR1 and CDR2 sequences are MNHEY and SVGEGT. V was cut by 8 bases and J by 0 bases, with 14 bases left in between. This CDR3 region has 15 residues. This chain's CDR3 is CASAGDGYSYNEQFF. The CDR3 nucleotides are TGTGCCAGCGCCGGTGACGGTTACTCCTACAATGAGCAGTTCTTC.

V is TRBV20-1 and J is TRBJ2-3, with 12 bases that match TRBD2. The germline V gene has CDR1 DFQATT and CDR2 SNEGSKA (reference sequence). V shed 3 bases, J shed 6 bases, and the junction held 10 bases outside the gene matches. This CDR3 is 16 amino acids long. CDR3 in amino acids: CSASGRTSGVPDTQYF. The CDR3 nucleotides are TGCAGTGCTAGTGGGAGGACTAGCGGGGTCCCTGATACGCAGTATTTT.

The rearrangement uses TRBV20-1 and TRBJ2-3; tentatively, D is TRBD2 (7 bases). V was shortened by 8 bases and J by 6 bases, with 15 bases between the two germline ends. The germline gives CDR1 DFQATT, CDR2 SNEGSKA (reference sequence). The CDR3 extends over 12 amino acids. The CDR3 loop reads CSSIGGQDTQYF. In DNA, the CDR3 is TGCAGTTCAATCGGGGGGCAGGATACGCAGTATTTT.

The chain uses TRBV5-1 and TRBJ2-7; the D is unclear. The CDR3 is 18 residues long. Trimming removed 0 bases at V and 2 bases at J, with 21 bases between. Germline V CDR1 and CDR2: SGHRS, YFSETQ. For the CDR3, the DNA is TGCGCCAGCAGCTTGGTATTCCCGTCGACTCCTCTACCCTACGAGCAGTACTTC. It encodes CASSLVFPSTPLPYEQYF.

This clonotype was found a few times. DNA of the CDR3: TGTGCCAGCAGTTTCAACTATAAGCGGGCAAACACCGGGGAGCTGTTTTTT. As protein: CASSFNYKRANTGELFF. The chain carries TRBV6-7 and TRBJ2-2; a weak D match, TRBD2 (6 bases). TRBV6-7 is noted as an ORF with a role that remains uncertain. This CDR3 contains 17 residues. Trimming cost V 4 bases and J 2 bases, with 17 bases left between them.

The CDR3, as DNA: TGTGCCAGCAGCCAAGAACCGGGACTAGCGGGGGGTTTCTCCTACAATGAGCAGTTCTTC. Translation gives CASSQEPGLAGGFSYNEQFF. The rearrangement uses TRBV4-2 and TRBJ2-1; 15 bases align to TRBD2. Germline-derived CDR1 and CDR2 are LGHNA and YNFKEQ. V lost 0 bases, J lost 0 bases, and 6 bases stayed unmatched. The CDR3 totals 20 residues.

In nucleotides, the CDR3 is TGTGCCTGGAGTGTAGACGGCAGGATCTCTGGGGCCAACGTCCTGACTTTC. Translation gives CAWSVDGRISGANVLTF. The chain is built from TRBV30 and TRBJ2-6; D gene ambiguous. CDR3 length equals 17 residues. Trimming left V 0 bases short and J 0 bases short, with 12 bases between. CDR1 is GTSNPN, CDR2 SVGIG, per germline (reference sequence).

The rearrangement links TRBV4-1 to TRBJ2-7; 12 bases map to TRBD2. This CDR3 region has 15 residues. V lost 2 bases and J lost 4; bases outside the gene matches: 3. Germline CDR1 and CDR2: MGHRA and YSYEKL. In nucleotides, the CDR3 is TGCGCCAGCAGCCAACTAGCGGGAGGGCTGTACGAGCAGTACTTC. Its protein product is CASSQLAGGLYEQYF.

This clonotype is deemed large (0.1 to 1%). The chain couples TRBV20-1 to TRBJ2-1; 7 positions agree with TRBD2. V shed 0 bases and J 8 bases; nucleotides not matched to a gene: 16. The CDR3 totals 17 residues. Germline-derived CDR1 and CDR2 are DFQATT and SNEGSKA (reference sequence). The CDR3 bases are TGCAGTGCTAGAGATCTACAATTCCGCGGGAGTGGAGATGAGCAGTTCTTC. Protein sequence: CSARDLQFRGSGDEQFF.

The V call is TRBV29-1, the J call TRBJ2-7; D is possibly TRBD2 (6 bases). The CDR3 consists of 13 residues. Germline values: CDR1 SQVTM, CDR2 ANQGSEA. V lost 7 bases, J lost 0 bases, and 13 bases lay in between. In nucleotides, the CDR3 is TGCAGCGCCGCGGGACCACTCTCCTACGAGCAGTACTTC. Its translation is CSAAGPLSYEQYF.